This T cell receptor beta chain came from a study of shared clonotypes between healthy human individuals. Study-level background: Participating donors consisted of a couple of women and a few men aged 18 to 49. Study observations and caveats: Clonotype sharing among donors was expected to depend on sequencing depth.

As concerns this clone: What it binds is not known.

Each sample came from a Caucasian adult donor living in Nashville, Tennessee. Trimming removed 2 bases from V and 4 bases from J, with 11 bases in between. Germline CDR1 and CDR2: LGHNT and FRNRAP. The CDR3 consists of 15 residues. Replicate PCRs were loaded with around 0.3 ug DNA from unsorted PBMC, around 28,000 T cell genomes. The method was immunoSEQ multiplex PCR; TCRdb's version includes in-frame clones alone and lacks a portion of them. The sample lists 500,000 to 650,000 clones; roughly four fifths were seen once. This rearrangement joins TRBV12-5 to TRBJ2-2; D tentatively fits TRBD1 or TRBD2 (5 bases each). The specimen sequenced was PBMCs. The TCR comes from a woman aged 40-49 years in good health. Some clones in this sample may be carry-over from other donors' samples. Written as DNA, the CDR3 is TGTGCTAGTGGTTTGCTACTAGGGGCCACCGGGGAGCTGTTTTTT. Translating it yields CASGLLLGATGELFF. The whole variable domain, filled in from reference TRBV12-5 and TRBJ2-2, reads DARVTQTPRHKVTEMGQEVTMRCQPILGHNTVFWYRQTMMQGLELLAYFRNRAPLDDSGMPKDRFSAEMPDATLATLKIQPSEPRDSAVYFCASGLLLGATGELFFGEGSRLTVL.